The 26 T cell receptor beta chains below were found in one sample sequenced in a study of T-cell reconstitution after alpha-beta-depleted transplantation in children. Unique molecular identifiers were incorporated during preparation of the TCRbeta library. A single record per CDR3 protein comes from TCRdb applying MiXCR to the PCR reads. The top ten hold 30% to 45% of the sample, which has about 610,000 distinct CDR3 sequences, approximately 30% seen once. This material consisted of PBMCs, taken before TCRalphabeta/CD19-depleted stem cell transplant. The receptors were gathered from a boy less than two years old with Wiskott-Aldrich syndrome, due to receive a stem cell transplant.

This clonotype was seen a few times. The J gene is TRBJ2-3, the V gene TRBV5-1; D is unresolved. Per germline, CDR1 SGHRS and CDR2 YFSETQ. V dropped 4 bases and J dropped 2 bases, with 8 bases sitting between them. This CDR3 region has 13 residues. The CDR3 here is CASSRSYTDTQYF. DNA of the CDR3: TGCGCCAGCAGCCGCAGTTACACAGATACGCAGTATTTT.

The rearrangement joins TRBV10-3 to TRBJ2-5, with 8 bases fitting TRBD2. Germline CDR1 is ENHRY and CDR2 is SYGVKD. The CDR3 spans 20 residues. V trimming: 3 bases; J trimming: 2 bases; junction bases outside the gene matches: 20. CDR3 sequence: CAISESGSGLAGLPQETQYF. CDR3 in DNA: TGTGCCATCAGTGAAAGCGGATCGGGTCTAGCGGGTCTCCCACAAGAGACCCAGTACTTC.

This clonotype was detected a few times. The chain carries TRBV7-2 and TRBJ2-7; 7 nucleotides agree with TRBD1. CDR3 length equals 15 residues. CDR1 is SGHTA and CDR2 is FQGNSA in the germline V gene. The junction had 7 bases not matched to a gene; V was cut back by 2 bases and J by 3 bases. The CDR3 is CASSLIFRDSYEQYF. CDR3 bases: TGTGCCAGCAGCTTAATTTTCCGGGACAGCTACGAGCAGTACTTC. Filled out from reference TRBV7-2 and TRBJ2-7, the complete variable domain reads GAGVSQSPSNKVTEKGKDVELRCDPISGHTALYWYRQSLGQGLEFLIYFQGNSAPDKSGLPSDRFSAERTGGSVSTLTIQRTQQEDSAVYLCASSLIFRDSYEQYFGPGTRLTVT.

A single count supports this clonotype. The V gene is TRBV28, the J gene TRBJ2-7; a weak D match, TRBD1 (6 bases). Germline V gene sequence: CDR1 MDHEN, CDR2 SYDVKM. Between the trimmed V and J ends, which lost 0 bases and 4 bases, there was a span of 13 bases. The CDR3 spans 15 residues. CDR3 coding DNA: TGTGCCAGCAGTTTATGGGGCAGGGGTGTATACGAGCAGTACTTC. Encoded protein: CASSLWGRGVYEQYF.

This chain connects TRBV7-9 to TRBJ1-3; D remains ambiguous. The V gene's germline CDR1 is SEHNR and CDR2 FQNEAQ (reference sequence). The CDR3 spans 13 residues. V lost 4 bases and J 6 bases, leaving 10 bases between the germline ends. The CDR3 loop reads CASSSRAKNTIYF. CDR3 nucleotide sequence: TGTGCCAGCAGCTCCCGGGCCAAAAACACCATATATTTT.

The CDR3, as DNA: TGTGCCAGCAGCACCAGCGGGAGGATATACAATGAGCAGTTCTTC. It is translated as CASSTSGRIYNEQFF. This chain joins TRBV12-3 or TRBV12-4 and TRBJ2-1; 9 nucleotides match TRBD2. Trimming took 6 bases from V and 4 from J; bases not matched to a gene: 7. The CDR3 sequence is 15 residues long.

The chain has TRBV6-1 and TRBJ2-1; 12 nucleotides agree with TRBD2. The CDR3 sequence is 15 residues long. Germline lookup yields CDR1 MNHNS and CDR2 SASEGT. V was clipped by 6 bases and J by 6 bases; unmatched bases: 6. The CDR3 reads CASRPGLAGPNEQFF. For the CDR3, the DNA is TGTGCCAGCAGACCCGGACTAGCGGGGCCCAATGAGCAGTTCTTC.

V usage is TRBV7-3 and J usage is TRBJ2-7; D is unclear. The length of the CDR3 is 13 residues. The V end was cut by 5 bases, the J end by 6 bases, with 14 bases between. Germline V gene sequence: CDR1 SGHTA, CDR2 FQGTGA. The CDR3 sequence: CASSHSTRGEQYF. CDR3 nucleotides: TGTGCCAGCAGCCATTCCACCCGTGGCGAGCAGTACTTC.

This clonotype showed up just a few times. The chain joins TRBV29-1 to TRBJ1-4, with TRBD1 identical over 9 bases. CDR3 length: 13 residues. V trimming: 5 bases; J trimming: 8 bases; junction bases outside the gene matches: 6. Germline V lookup: CDR1 SQVTM, CDR2 ANQGSEA. The CDR3 DNA reads as TGCAGCGTTAGGGACAGGGATGGCGAAAAACTGTTTTTT. Its translation is CSVRDRDGEKLFF.

A few counts support this clonotype. The chain employs TRBV5-1 and TRBJ2-7; TRBD2 matches 9 bases. Germline V gene data show CDR1 as SGHRS and CDR2 as YFSETQ. There are 15 residues in the CDR3. The V gene end was trimmed by 4 bases and the J gene end by 5 bases; junction bases not matched to a gene: 10. The CDR3 coding sequence is TGCGCCAGCAGCCCTAAAGCGGGAGGTGAGAACGAGCAGTACTTC. It is translated as CASSPKAGGENEQYF.

The chain is built from TRBV11-2 and TRBJ1-5; D is uncertain. The CDR3 has 13 amino acids. The ends were cut back, 2 bases at V and 6 bases at J, with 8 bases in the middle. The germline CDR1 and CDR2 sequences are SGHAT and FQNNGV. CDR3 DNA sequence: TGTGCCAGCAGCTTAAGTTTCAGTCAGCCCCAGCATTTT. Protein: CASSLSFSQPQHF. The full variable domain, completed using reference TRBV11-2 and TRBJ1-5, is EAGVAQSPRYKIIEKRQSVAFWCNPISGHATLYWYQQILGQGPKLLIQFQNNGVVDDSQLPKDRFSAERLKGVDSTLKIQPAKLEDSAVYLCASSLSFSQPQHFGDGTRLSIL.

This clonotype occurred a few times. The rearrangement uses TRBV10-3 and TRBJ2-3; D perhaps matches TRBD2 (6 bases). The CDR3 spans 14 residues. Trimming removed 2 bases at V and 7 bases at J, with 13 bases between. The germline V gene has CDR1 ENHRY and CDR2 SYGVKD. In DNA, the CDR3 is TGTGCCATCAGTGAGGCAGGGAGGAGGAATACGCAGTATTTT. It encodes CAISEAGRRNTQYF.

This clonotype was counted a few times. This chain uses TRBV15 with TRBJ2-4; tentative D call: TRBD1 (5 bases). V was pared by 0 bases and J by 5 bases, with 5 bases between. The length of the CDR3 is 13 residues. Germline V gene sequence: CDR1 LNHNV, CDR2 YYDKDF (reference sequence). CDR3 nucleotides: TGTGCCACCAGCAGAGACAGGGAAAACATTCAGTACTTC. It translates to CATSRDRENIQYF.

This clonotype has only a few counts. The chain carries TRBV5-1 and TRBJ2-2; 9 positions agree with TRBD1. Unmatched junction bases numbered 6, after V lost 7 bases and J lost 2 bases. Germline CDR1 is SGHRS and CDR2 is YFSETQ. This CDR3 spans 15 amino acids. This CDR3 reads CASFPGQGNTGELFF. In nucleotides, the CDR3 is TGCGCCAGCTTCCCGGGACAGGGAAACACCGGGGAGCTGTTTTTT.

This clonotype was observed a handful of times. This chain links TRBV12-3 or TRBV12-4 with TRBJ2-6; D remains unclear. This CDR3 region has 13 residues. Trimming removed 8 bases at V and 0 bases at J, with 5 bases between. CDR3 region: CASGISGANVLTF. DNA for the CDR3: TGTGCCAGCGGGATCTCTGGGGCCAACGTCCTGACTTTC.

The sample holds a few counts of this clonotype. This chain uses TRBV28 with TRBJ2-2, with D perhaps matching TRBD1 or TRBD2 (6 bases each). The CDR3 extends over 13 amino acids. Deletions cut 10 bases from V and 4 bases from J, with 13 bases between. Per germline, CDR1 MDHEN and CDR2 SYDVKM. CDR3 amino acids: CATPGGSTGELFF. CDR3 nucleotide sequence: TGTGCCACCCCCGGGGGCTCCACCGGGGAGCTGTTTTTT.

The CDR3 sequence: CATSRVRTSGSSYNEQFF. The CDR3 DNA follows: TGTGCCACCAGCCGAGTGCGGACTAGCGGGAGCTCCTACAATGAGCAGTTCTTC. The J gene is TRBJ2-1, the V gene TRBV15; TRBD2 agrees at 13 bases. Germline CDR1 is LNHNV and CDR2 is YYDKDF (reference sequence). With V trimmed by 5 bases and J by 0 bases, 7 bases remained unmatched. CDR3 length: 18 amino acids.

The chain employs TRBV20-1 and TRBJ2-3; 7 bases agree with TRBD1. Germline V gives CDR1 DFQATT, CDR2 SNEGSKA (reference sequence). The CDR3 runs to 16 residues. With V trimmed by 0 bases and J by 3 bases, 9 bases remained unmatched. CDR3 in DNA: TGCAGTGCTAGAGATCTGGCAGGGGGTGGAACAGATACGCAGTATTTT. Its translation: CSARDLAGGGTDTQYF.

Only a few counts were recorded for this clonotype. V and J are TRBV6-5 and TRBJ2-3, with a weak D call TRBD1 (6 bases). The CDR3 is 13 amino acids. Germline CDR1 reads MNHEY; CDR2 reads SVGAGI. V lost 4 bases, J lost 6 bases, and 11 bases lay in between. The CDR3 sequence: CASSSGTRDTQYF. In DNA, the CDR3 is TGTGCCAGCAGTTCCGGGACAAGGGATACGCAGTATTTT.

The chain links TRBV20-1 to TRBJ2-2; 11 bases fit TRBD2. The ends lost 6 bases at V and 2 bases at J; junction bases unmatched: 5. The CDR3 runs 15 residues. CDR1 is DFQATT, CDR2 SNEGSKA, per germline (reference sequence). The CDR3 DNA follows: TGCAGTGCCAGGGGACTAGCGGTAAACACCGGGGAGCTGTTTTTT. It yields the protein CSARGLAVNTGELFF.

The chain couples TRBV20-1 to TRBJ1-3; D is ambiguous. This CDR3 is built from 12 residues. The germline CDR1 and CDR2 sequences are DFQATT and SNEGSKA (reference sequence). The V end was cut by 6 bases, the J end by 4 bases, with 10 bases between. The DNA for the CDR3 is TGCAGTGCCAGAAACCCGGGAAACACCATATATTTT. Translated: CSARNPGNTIYF.

This clonotype was counted ten times or more. The V and J genes are TRBV7-2 and TRBJ2-7; D remains ambiguous. The germline V gene encodes CDR1 SGHTA and CDR2 FQGNSA. This CDR3 contains 13 residues. V gave up 4 bases and J gave up 0 bases, with 7 bases separating them. The CDR3 loop is CASSSRSSYEQYF. In DNA form, the CDR3 reads TGTGCCAGCAGCTCGAGGAGCTCCTACGAGCAGTACTTC.

This chain uses TRBV6-4 with TRBJ2-7, with a tentative D call TRBD1 (5 bases). The CDR3 sequence is 15 residues long. Trimming pared 0 bases from V and 3 bases from J, leaving 12 bases between. Per germline, CDR1 MRHNA and CDR2 SNTAGT. This CDR3 reads CASSDSGQASYEQYF. As DNA, the CDR3 is TGTGCCAGCAGTGACTCGGGGCAGGCGAGCTACGAGCAGTACTTC.

The CDR3 loop reads CASSLGARAFEQFF. The CDR3 DNA reads as TGCGCCAGCAGCTTGGGTGCCAGAGCGTTTGAGCAGTTCTTC. The chain uses TRBV5-1 and TRBJ2-1; D unresolved. Germline V CDR1 and CDR2: SGHRS, YFSETQ. Trimming took off 0 bases at V and 9 bases at J, with 13 bases between the two ends. The CDR3 consists of 14 residues. Full variable domain (remainder filled in from reference TRBV5-1 and TRBJ2-1): KAGVTQTPRYLIKTRGQQVTLSCSPISGHRSVSWYQQTPGQGLQFLFEYFSETQRNKGNFPGRFSGRQFSNSRSEMNVSTLELGDSALYLCASSLGARAFEQFFGPGTRLTVL.

The V call is TRBV20-1, the J call TRBJ2-3; D uncertain. Germline CDR1 is DFQATT and CDR2 is SNEGSKA (reference sequence). V was clipped by 0 bases and J by 0 bases, with 13 bases between them. The CDR3 loop spans 16 amino acids. The CDR3 DNA sequence: TGCAGTGCTAGAGATTTTCGGGTAGCAAGCACAGATACGCAGTATTTT. The encoded protein is CSARDFRVASTDTQYF.

The genes are TRBV10-3 and TRBJ2-1; 15 bases match TRBD2. The CDR3 loop spans 15 amino acids. Germline-derived CDR1 and CDR2 are ENHRY and SYGVKD. The J segment lost 2 bases and the V segment lost 10 bases, leaving 3 bases of the junction unmatched. DNA of the CDR3: TGTGCCACCAGGACTAGCGGGAGGGCCTACAATGAGCAGTTCTTC. This encodes CATRTSGRAYNEQFF.